These 12 T cell receptor beta chains originate from one sample sequenced in a study of identical twins. TCRdb called the 5' RACE reads again in MiXCR, with one record for every CDR3 protein. Altogether a few hundred thousand distinct CDR3 sequences are present, 18% being singletons, with the ten largest covering around 10%. Sequenced sample: naive T cells sorted from blood. The receptor source for this set is a man aged 45-65 years in good health.

The chain combines TRBV6-5 with TRBJ2-1, with 9 bases lining up with TRBD1. Per the germline V gene, CDR1 is MNHEY and CDR2 is SVGAGI. Unmatched junction bases numbered 8, after V lost 4 bases and J lost 7 bases. This CDR3 spans 15 amino acids. The CDR3 nucleotides read TGTGCCAGCAGTTCCCCGGGACAGGGTTGGAATGAGCAGTTCTTC. It translates to CASSSPGQGWNEQFF.

This clonotype was seen many times. The V call is TRBV28, the J call TRBJ2-5; D may be TRBD1 (5 bases). The germline V and J ends were trimmed by 6 bases and 2 bases, with 25 bases remaining between them. CDR3 length: 18 residues. Germline V CDR1 and CDR2: MDHEN, SYDVKM. The CDR3 bases are TGTGCCAGCAGGCCCCAGGGTATGGGGCCGGAAGTTCAAGAGACCCAGTACTTC. Translation: CASRPQGMGPEVQETQYF.

The sample holds a few counts of this clonotype. V gene TRBV12-3 or TRBV12-4 combines with J gene TRBJ1-5; 7 nucleotides match TRBD1. The V segment lost 6 bases and the J segment 4 bases; nucleotides outside the gene matches: 6. The CDR3 loop spans 14 amino acids. The CDR3 DNA sequence: TGTGCCAGCAGGATAGGGACAGAAAATCAGCCCCAGCATTTT. As protein: CASRIGTENQPQHF.

The table lists this clonotype with a few counts. The rearrangement uses TRBV7-2 and TRBJ1-2; 8 bases are shared with TRBD1. The length of the CDR3 is 13 residues. Germline assignment: CDR1 SGHTA and CDR2 FQGNSA. Losses at the gene ends were 9 bases for V and 0 bases for J; bases not matched to a gene: 3. The CDR3 region has the DNA TGTGCCAGTCGACAGGGGCCTAACTATGGCTACACCTTC. Translating it yields CASRQGPNYGYTF. Full variable domain (remainder filled in from reference TRBV7-2 and TRBJ1-2): GAGVSQSPSNKVTEKGKDVELRCDPISGHTALYWYRQSLGQGLEFLIYFQGNSAPDKSGLPSDRFSAERTGGSVSTLTIQRTQQEDSAVYLCASRQGPNYGYTFGSGTRLTVV.

This clonotype has ten or more counts. The chain employs TRBV4-3 and TRBJ2-1; 7 bases match TRBD2. J lost 8 bases, V lost 0 bases, and 13 bases had no gene match. The CDR3 has 17 residues. Germline V gives CDR1 LGHNA, CDR2 YSLEER. CDR3 amino acids: CASSQDFGGSGSYEQFF. CDR3 DNA sequence: TGCGCCAGCAGCCAAGATTTTGGCGGGAGCGGTTCGTATGAGCAGTTCTTC.

In its sample, this clonotype was seen many times. V gene TRBV7-2 combines with J gene TRBJ2-7; D might be TRBD1 or TRBD2, each matching 5 bases. Trimming left V 4 bases short and J 3 bases short, with 10 bases between. Germline V CDR1 and CDR2: SGHTA, FQGNSA. This CDR3 is 13 amino acids long. CDR3 region: CASSSGPIYEQYF. The CDR3 nucleotides are TGTGCCAGCAGCTCGGGACCTATCTACGAGCAGTACTTC.

This clonotype was counted only a few times. The J gene is TRBJ1-2, the V gene TRBV5-1, with 8 bases lining up with TRBD1. The CDR3 covers 14 residues. The germline V gene has CDR1 SGHRS and CDR2 YFSETQ. V was pared by 5 bases and J by 3 bases, with 6 bases of the junction left unmatched. This chain's CDR3 is CASRETGAHYGYTF. The DNA for the CDR3 is TGCGCCAGCAGAGAGACAGGGGCTCACTATGGCTACACCTTC.

This clonotype occurred a few times. The chain employs TRBV20-1 and TRBJ2-7, with 10 bases identical to TRBD2. The CDR3 has 15 residues. CDR1 and CDR2 (germline): DFQATT, SNEGSKA (reference sequence). The V and J ends lost 0 bases and 7 bases, in that order; junction bases with no gene match: 9. In DNA form, the CDR3 reads TGCAGTGCTAGAGATCTAGCGGGAGACGCCAAAGAGCAGTACTTC. As protein: CSARDLAGDAKEQYF.

The table lists this clonotype with many counts. V and J are TRBV28 and TRBJ1-5; 8 bases are a match to TRBD1. Germline CDR1 is MDHEN and CDR2 is SYDVKM. This CDR3 spans 14 amino acids. The junction had 7 bases not matched to a gene; V was cut back by 6 bases and J by 6 bases. The CDR3, as DNA: TGTGCCAGCAGCCGCGACAGGGGACCTCAGCCCCAGCATTTT. Its translation is CASSRDRGPQPQHF.

This clonotype came up a few times. The chain joins TRBV10-3 to TRBJ2-6; no reliable D call. V lost 5 bases, J lost 2 bases, and 16 bases lay in between. Germline CDR1 and CDR2: ENHRY and SYGVKD. This CDR3 spans 17 amino acids. The CDR3 nucleotides are TGTGCCATCAGTATCCGGGCCCCCTCGGCTGGGGCCAACGTCCTGACTTTC. Amino acids: CAISIRAPSAGANVLTF.

This clonotype appeared a few times. The CDR3 loop is CASSRQGAAQPQHF. DNA for the CDR3: TGTGCCAGCAGTCGGCAGGGAGCTGCTCAGCCCCAGCATTTT. The rearrangement uses TRBV28 and TRBJ1-5, with a tentative D call TRBD1 (5 bases). Germline V CDR1 and CDR2: MDHEN, SYDVKM. Trimming shortened V by 5 bases and J by 6 bases, and 14 bases separated the two germline ends. The CDR3 covers 14 residues. Variable domain in full (rest from reference TRBV28 and TRBJ1-5): DVKVTQSSRYLVKRTGEKVFLECVQDMDHENMFWYRQDPGLGLRLIYFSYDVKMKEKGDIPEGYSVSREKKERFSLILESASTNQTSMYLCASSRQGAAQPQHFGDGTRLSIL.

The J gene is TRBJ1-2, the V gene TRBV5-6; 7 bases are shared with TRBD1. This CDR3 region has 14 residues. CDR1 is SGHDT, CDR2 YYEEEE, per germline. Trimming cost V 1 base and J 5 bases; bases outside gene matches: 5. The CDR3 DNA reads TGTGCCAGCAGCTTGAGAGGGGGCGCTTATGGCTACACCTTC. The encoded protein is CASSLRGGAYGYTF.